This T cell receptor beta chain was identified in a study of cytomegalovirus exposure and HLA in healthy donors. The study's findings and limits: Diagnosis of cytomegalovirus status made by the classifier reportedly showed high specificity and sensitivity.

This CDR3 is 14 amino acids long. Germline CDR1 is SGDLS and CDR2 is YYNGEE. The J segment lost 2 bases and the V segment lost 4 bases, leaving 4 bases of the junction unmatched. About this clone itself: Its antigen is unknown.

Only in-frame clones appear in the TCRdb table, and some are missing; sequencing was by immunoSEQ multiplex PCR. Of 95,000 to 150,000 clones detected, roughly nine tenths appear once; the ten largest clones hold 1.1%. This clonotype was sampled from a woman aged 18-29 years in good health and CMV-seronegative. Sequenced input: PBMCs. The V and J genes are TRBV9 and TRBJ2-7; 9 bases are shared with TRBD1. The DNA for the CDR3 is TGTGCCAGCAGCCGACAGGGGGGGGCCTACGAGCAGTACTTC. Protein sequence: CASSRQGGAYEQYF.